The following is a TCR beta chain sequence with its context. Its specificity is not known. TCRdb's table, derived via immunoSEQ multiplex PCR, lists solely in-frame clones and lacks some. The sample has roughly 2.6 million clones, roughly 92% seen once. Germline lookup yields CDR1 MNHNS and CDR2 SASEGT. This CDR3 has 15 residues. Germline trimming cut 8 bases from V and 3 bases from J; bases unmatched to any gene: 10. The data derive from a study of shared clonotypes between healthy human individuals. Study findings and constraints: Estimated clonotype richness was generally higher in naive than memory subsets.

This chain links TRBV6-1 with TRBJ2-7; 10 nucleotides align to TRBD1. What was sequenced was naive CD4+ T cells sorted from blood. Subset meaning: CD45RA+ positively selected. This sequence originates from a man between 18 and 29 years old in good health. The CDR3 DNA is TGTGCCAGCCCACCGGGACAGGGGCAATTCTACGAGCAGTACTTC. The encoded protein is CASPPGQGQFYEQYF.